This T cell receptor (beta chain) was sequenced in a study of graft-versus-host responses after intestinal transplantation. The CDR3 totals 14 residues. Germline values: CDR1 SGHNT, CDR2 YYREEE (reference sequence). Trimming pared 7 bases from V and 6 bases from J, leaving 19 bases between. Study-level findings and limits: The highest levels of circulating GvH clones went along with early declines in HvG clones after transplant.

With respect to this clone: Its antigen remains unknown.

Tissue from the graft was processed to free its intraepithelial and lamina propria lymphocytes. The data were produced by immunoSEQ multiplex PCR, yet TCRdb's version contains in-frame clones alone and is incomplete. Among around 15,000 clones, around three quarters were seen once, and the ten largest hold 7% to 8%. The V and J genes are TRBV5-4 and TRBJ1-2; possible D gene TRBD1, 6 bases. This receptor was obtained from a human patient who received an intestinal transplant, so some T cells may come from the graft donor. Sequencing was performed on ileum tissue, taken roughly 70 weeks after intestinal transplant. DNA for the CDR3: TGTGCCAGCTCCCTCCCCACTCAGGGGAATGGCTACACCTTC. Amino acids: CASSLPTQGNGYTF.